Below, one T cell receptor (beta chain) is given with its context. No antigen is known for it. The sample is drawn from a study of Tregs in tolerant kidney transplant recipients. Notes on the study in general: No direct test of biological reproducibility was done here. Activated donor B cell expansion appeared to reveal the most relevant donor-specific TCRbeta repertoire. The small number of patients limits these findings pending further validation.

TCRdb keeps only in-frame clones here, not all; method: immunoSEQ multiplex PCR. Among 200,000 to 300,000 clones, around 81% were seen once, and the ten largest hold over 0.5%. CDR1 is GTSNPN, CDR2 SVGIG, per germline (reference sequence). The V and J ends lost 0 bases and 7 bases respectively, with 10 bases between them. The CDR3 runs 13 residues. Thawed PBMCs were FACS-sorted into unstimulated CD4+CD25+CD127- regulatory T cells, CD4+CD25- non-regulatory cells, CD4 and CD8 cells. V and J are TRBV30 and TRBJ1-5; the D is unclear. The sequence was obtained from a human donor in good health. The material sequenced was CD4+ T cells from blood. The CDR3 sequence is CAWSVLGRQPQHF. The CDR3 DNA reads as TGTGCCTGGAGTGTACTGGGTCGGCAGCCCCAGCATTTT.